This is a list of T cell receptor beta chains from one sample in a study of T cell repertoires in cytomegalovirus infection. TCRdb re-analysed the reads in MiXCR, keeping a single row per CDR3 protein. The data show roughly 730,000 distinct CDR3 sequences, with 30% to 40% seen just once and about 20% held by the top ten. These TCRs are of unknown antigen specificity. This specimen was cultured PBMCs, taken from culture after CMV antigen stimulation. These receptors came from a human donor in good health (CMV status not recorded). Some clones in this sample may be carry-over from other donors' samples. Both conserved end residues are part of each CDR3. A D gene is named only where the DNA matches it firmly. Rows give clone size only sometimes, using once, few, many, or a class for an expanded clone.

J gene | clone size | V gene | D gene | CDR3 DNA | CDR3 protein
TRBJ2-5 | NA | TRBV10-3 | NA | TGTGCCACCACACCAGGGACGGAAAAAGAGACCCAGTACTTC | CATTPGTEKETQYF
TRBJ2-3 | few | TRBV20-1 | TRBD2 | TGCAGTGCTAGGGCGGGAGGGCCAGGTGATACGCAGTATTTT | CSARAGGPGDTQYF
TRBJ2-1 | NA | TRBV20-1 | TRBD2 | TGCAGTGCGATCCGGACTAGCGCCAATGAGCAGTTCTTC | CSAIRTSANEQFF
TRBJ2-1 | few | TRBV4-2 | NA | TGTGCCAGCAGCCACCCAGTCTCTTACTCGGGTGAGCAGTTCTTC | CASSHPVSYSGEQFF
TRBJ2-7 | NA | TRBV20-1 | TRBD1 | TGCAGTGCTGACAGGGCCTCCTACGAGCAGTACTTC | CSADRASYEQYF
TRBJ2-7 | NA | TRBV10-3 | NA | TGTGCCATCAGTGATCCTGGGGTCGGAGGCTCCTACGAGCAGTACTTC | CAISDPGVGGSYEQYF
TRBJ2-2 | NA | TRBV19 | NA | TGTGCCAGTAGTATCGCTCCAGGGGCCGGGGAGCTGTTTTTT | CASSIAPGAGELFF
TRBJ2-2 | few | TRBV4-3 | NA | TGCGCCAGCAGCCAAGATGCAGCCCTCTGGGACACCGGGGAGCTGTTTTTT | CASSQDAALWDTGELFF
TRBJ2-1 | NA | TRBV7-2 | TRBD2 | TGTGCCAGCAGCTCGCTAGCGGGGAACACCTACAATGAGCAGTTCTTC | CASSSLAGNTYNEQFF
TRBJ1-5 | NA | TRBV18 | NA | TGTGCCAGCTCACCACCGAACAATCTGCCCCAGCATTTT | CASSPPNNLPQHF
TRBJ1-1 | NA | TRBV6-2/TRBV6-3 | NA | TGTGCCAGCAGTTACGCATACGGGTCTCGTAATGAAGCTTTCTTT | CASSYAYGSRNEAFF
TRBJ2-7 | once | TRBV5-1 | NA | TGCGCCAGCAGCCAGTTGGGTCCACTCTCCTACGAGCAGTACTTC | CASSQLGPLSYEQYF
TRBJ2-7 | few | TRBV7-6 | TRBD2 | TGTGCCAGCACGGGACTAGCGGGTCCCGGGGAGCAGTACTTC | CASTGLAGPGEQYF
TRBJ1-4 | few | TRBV20-1 | NA | TGCAGTGCTAGGTCGGGGCGGCTTGCGGAAAAACTGTTTTTT | CSARSGRLAEKLFF
TRBJ1-5 | few | TRBV10-3 | NA | TGTGCCATCAGTGAGTCGAGGCAGAATCAGCCCCAGCATTTT | CAISESRQNQPQHF
TRBJ2-7 | NA | TRBV7-6 | TRBD2 | TGTGCCAGCAGCTTTCTGCGGGGGGACGAGCAGTACTTC | CASSFLRGDEQYF
TRBJ2-2 | NA | TRBV6-2/TRBV6-3 | TRBD2 | TGTGCCAGCAGTTACTGGGTTGCGACTAGCGGCAGCGGGGAGCTGTCTTTT | CASSYWVATSGSGELSF
TRBJ2-2 | few | TRBV12-3/TRBV12-4 | TRBD1 | TGTGCCAGCCACACCCCTCGGACAGGGCGTGATACCGGGGAGCTGTTTTTT | CASHTPRTGRDTGELFF
TRBJ2-7 | NA | TRBV15 | TRBD2 | TGTGCCACCAGCAGAGGGTTACTAGCGGGGGATTTCTACGAGCAGTACTTC | CATSRGLLAGDFYEQYF
TRBJ1-2 | few | TRBV7-2 | NA | TGTGCCAGCAGCTTACAGGGACCTAACTATGGCTACACCTTC | CASSLQGPNYGYTF
TRBJ1-5 | NA | TRBV20-1 | NA | TGCAGTGCTACCCGTCGGGGGGTACCCTCGTCCCAGCATTTT | CSATRRGVPSSQHF
TRBJ1-1 | NA | TRBV2 | NA | TGTGCCAGCAGATCGACCGTAATGAACACTGAAGCTTTCTTT | CASRSTVMNTEAFF
TRBJ2-5 | NA | TRBV4-1 | NA | TGCGCCAGCAGCCGAATCAGGGACCAAGAGACCCAGTACTTC | CASSRIRDQETQYF
TRBJ2-2 | NA | TRBV12-5 | NA | TGTGCTAGTGGCCTAGAGGTTCGTGCAGGGAACGGGGAGCTGTTTTTT | CASGLEVRAGNGELFF
TRBJ2-7 | NA | TRBV11-2 | TRBD1 | TGTGCCAGCAGCCCTCGTCCTCGACAGGGATCCTACGAGCAGTACTTC | CASSPRPRQGSYEQYF
TRBJ2-2 | NA | TRBV24-1 | NA | TGTGCCACCACAGGACACTCCACCGGGGAGCTGTTTTTT | CATTGHSTGELFF
TRBJ1-5 | few | TRBV11-2 | NA | TGTGCCAGCAGCTTCAGCGGGGCCAATCAGCCCCAGCATTTT | CASSFSGANQPQHF